This T cell receptor (beta chain) was sequenced during a study of T cell repertoires in cytomegalovirus infection. Study-level information: HLA-B-restricted CMV epitopes that are well studied, plus recently identified HLA-C-restricted ones, were used by the study. Public TCR beta signatures marked donors with CMV infection and the matching HLA. General study points: There were HLA-C-restricted CMV-specific TCR beta clonotypes dominating the ex vivo response.

MiXCR, applied by TCRdb to the reads, yields one record per CDR3 protein. This table holds about 480,000 distinct CDR3 sequences, 33% found once. There are 14 residues in the CDR3. The germline V and J ends were trimmed by 5 bases and 2 bases, with 13 bases remaining between them. CDR1 and CDR2 from the germline V gene are SGHTA and FQGNSA. This clonotype showed up many times. What it recognizes is unknown. This chain connects TRBV7-2 to TRBJ2-7; perhaps TRBD1 as D (5 bases). The sample here was cultured PBMCs, taken from culture after CMV antigen stimulation. This TCR derives from a human donor in good health (CMV status not recorded). Some clones in this sample may be carry-over from other donors' samples. As DNA, the CDR3 is TGTGCCAGCAGCCTAGGTGACAGTACCTACGAGCAGTACTTC. This encodes CASSLGDSTYEQYF.